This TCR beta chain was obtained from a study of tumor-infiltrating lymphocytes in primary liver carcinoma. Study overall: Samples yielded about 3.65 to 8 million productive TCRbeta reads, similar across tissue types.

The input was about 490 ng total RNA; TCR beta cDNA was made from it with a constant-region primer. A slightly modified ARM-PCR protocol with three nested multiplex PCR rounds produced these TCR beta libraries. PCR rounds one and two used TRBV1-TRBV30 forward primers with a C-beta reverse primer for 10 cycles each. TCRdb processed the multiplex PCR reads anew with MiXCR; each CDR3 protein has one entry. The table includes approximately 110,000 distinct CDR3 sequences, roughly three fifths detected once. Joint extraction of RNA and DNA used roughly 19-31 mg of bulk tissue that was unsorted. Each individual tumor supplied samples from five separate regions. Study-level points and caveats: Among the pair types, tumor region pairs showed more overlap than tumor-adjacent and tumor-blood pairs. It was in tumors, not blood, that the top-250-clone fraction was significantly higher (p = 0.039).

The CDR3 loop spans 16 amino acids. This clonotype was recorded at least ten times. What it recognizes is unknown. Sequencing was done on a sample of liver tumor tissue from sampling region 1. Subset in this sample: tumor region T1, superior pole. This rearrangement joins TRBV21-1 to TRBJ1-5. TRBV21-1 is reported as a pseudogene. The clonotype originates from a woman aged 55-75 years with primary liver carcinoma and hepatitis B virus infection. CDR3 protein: CASVPIGRARGQPQHF. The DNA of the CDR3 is TGTGCCAGCGTTCCGATCGGGAGGGCTCGCGGTCAGCCCCAGCATTTT.